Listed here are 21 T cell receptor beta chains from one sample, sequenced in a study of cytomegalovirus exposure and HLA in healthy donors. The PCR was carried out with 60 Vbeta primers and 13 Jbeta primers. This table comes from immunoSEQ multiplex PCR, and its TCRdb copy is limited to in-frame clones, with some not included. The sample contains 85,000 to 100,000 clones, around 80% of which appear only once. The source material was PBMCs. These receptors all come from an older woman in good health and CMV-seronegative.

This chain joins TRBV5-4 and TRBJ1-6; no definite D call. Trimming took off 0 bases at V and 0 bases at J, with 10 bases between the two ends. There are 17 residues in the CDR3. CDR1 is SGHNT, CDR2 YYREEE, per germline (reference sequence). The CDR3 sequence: CASSLDPGSSYNSPLHF. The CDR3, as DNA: TGTGCCAGCAGCTTGGATCCGGGGAGCTCCTATAATTCACCCCTCCACTTT.

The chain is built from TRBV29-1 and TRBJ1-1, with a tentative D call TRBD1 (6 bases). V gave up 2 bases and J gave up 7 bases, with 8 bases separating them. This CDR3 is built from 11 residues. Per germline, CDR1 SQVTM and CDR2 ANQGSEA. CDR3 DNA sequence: TGCAGCGTTGAAACAGGGAGTGAAGCTTTCTTT. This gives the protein CSVETGSEAFF.

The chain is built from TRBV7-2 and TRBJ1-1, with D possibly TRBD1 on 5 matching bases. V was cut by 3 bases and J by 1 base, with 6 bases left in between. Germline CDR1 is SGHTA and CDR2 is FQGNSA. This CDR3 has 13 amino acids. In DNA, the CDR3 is TGTGCCAGCAGCTTGACAGCGAACACTGAAGCTTTCTTT. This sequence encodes CASSLTANTEAFF.

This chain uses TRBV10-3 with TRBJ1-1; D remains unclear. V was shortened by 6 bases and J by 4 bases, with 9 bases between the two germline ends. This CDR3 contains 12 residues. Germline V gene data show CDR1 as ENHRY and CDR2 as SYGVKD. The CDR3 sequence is CAIRETGTEAFF. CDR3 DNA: TGTGCCATCAGAGAGACGGGCACTGAAGCTTTCTTT.

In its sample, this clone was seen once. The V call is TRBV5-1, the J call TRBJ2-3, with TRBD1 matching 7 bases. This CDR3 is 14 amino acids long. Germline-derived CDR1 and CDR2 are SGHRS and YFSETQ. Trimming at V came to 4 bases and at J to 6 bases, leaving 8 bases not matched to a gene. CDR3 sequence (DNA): TGCGCCAGCAGCGTGGGACAGAACACCGATACGCAGTATTTT. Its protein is CASSVGQNTDTQYF. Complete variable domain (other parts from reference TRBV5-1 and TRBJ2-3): KAGVTQTPRYLIKTRGQQVTLSCSPISGHRSVSWYQQTPGQGLQFLFEYFSETQRNKGNFPGRFSGRQFSNSRSEMNVSTLELGDSALYLCASSVGQNTDTQYFGPGTRLTVL.

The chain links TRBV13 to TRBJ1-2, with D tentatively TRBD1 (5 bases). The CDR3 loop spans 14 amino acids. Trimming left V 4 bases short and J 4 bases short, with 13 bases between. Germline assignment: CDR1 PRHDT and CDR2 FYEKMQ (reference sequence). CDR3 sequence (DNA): TGTGCCAGCAGCTCGGGACTTCGTAGCTATGGCTACACCTTC. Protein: CASSSGLRSYGYTF.

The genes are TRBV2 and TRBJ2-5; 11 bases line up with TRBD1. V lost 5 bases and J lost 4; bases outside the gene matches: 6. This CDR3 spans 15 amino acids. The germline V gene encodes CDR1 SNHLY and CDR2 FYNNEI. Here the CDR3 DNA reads TGTGCCAGCAGTCAAAGGACAGGGGGCTCAGAGACCCAGTACTTC. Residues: CASSQRTGGSETQYF.

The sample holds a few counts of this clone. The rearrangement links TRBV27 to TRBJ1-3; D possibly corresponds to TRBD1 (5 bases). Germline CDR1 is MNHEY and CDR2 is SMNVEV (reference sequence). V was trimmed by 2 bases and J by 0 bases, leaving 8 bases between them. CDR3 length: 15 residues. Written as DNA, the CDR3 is TGTGCCAGCAGTTTAAGGGGCTTCTCTGGAAACACCATATATTTT. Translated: CASSLRGFSGNTIYF.

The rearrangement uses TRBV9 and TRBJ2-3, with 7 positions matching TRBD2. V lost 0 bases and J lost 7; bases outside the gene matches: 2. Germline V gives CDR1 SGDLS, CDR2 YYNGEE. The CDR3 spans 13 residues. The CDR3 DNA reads TGTGCCAGCAGCGTAGGGGAGGGAAATACGCAGTATTTT. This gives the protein CASSVGEGNTQYF.

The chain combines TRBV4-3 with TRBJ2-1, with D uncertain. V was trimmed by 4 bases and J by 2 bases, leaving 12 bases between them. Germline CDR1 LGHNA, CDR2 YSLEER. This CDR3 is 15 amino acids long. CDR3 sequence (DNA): TGCGCCAGCAGCCCGCGAGTAGGAGCCTACAATGAGCAGTTCTTC. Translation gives CASSPRVGAYNEQFF.

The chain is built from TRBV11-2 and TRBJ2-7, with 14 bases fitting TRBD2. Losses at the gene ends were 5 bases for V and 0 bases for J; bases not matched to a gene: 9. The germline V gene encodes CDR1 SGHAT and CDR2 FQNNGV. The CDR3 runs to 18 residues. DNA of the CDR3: TGTGCCAGCAGCGCTGGGACTAGCGGGAGCCTAAGCTCCTACGAGCAGTACTTC. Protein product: CASSAGTSGSLSSYEQYF.

The CDR3 DNA reads as TGTGCCAGCAGCTTACGGGGGGATGACCCCCAGCATTTT. It yields the protein CASSLRGDDPQHF. The gene calls are TRBV7-9 and TRBJ1-5, with D possibly being TRBD1 (5 bases). CDR1 is SEHNR, CDR2 FQNEAQ, per germline (reference sequence). This CDR3 has 13 amino acids. V was trimmed by 2 bases and J by 10 bases, leaving 12 bases between them.

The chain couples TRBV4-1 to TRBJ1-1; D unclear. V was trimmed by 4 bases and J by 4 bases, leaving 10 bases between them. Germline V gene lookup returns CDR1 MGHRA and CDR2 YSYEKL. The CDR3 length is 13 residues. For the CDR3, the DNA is TGCGCCAGCAGCCTAGCAGAAGGCACTGAAGCTTTCTTT. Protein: CASSLAEGTEAFF.

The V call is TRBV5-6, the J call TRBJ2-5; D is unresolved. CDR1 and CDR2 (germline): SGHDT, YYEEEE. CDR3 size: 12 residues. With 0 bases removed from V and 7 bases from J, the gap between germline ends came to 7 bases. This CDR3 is CASSLDTRTQYF. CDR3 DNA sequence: TGTGCCAGCAGCTTGGACACCCGGACCCAGTACTTC. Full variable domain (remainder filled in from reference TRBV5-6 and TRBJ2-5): DAGVTQSPTHLIKTRGQQVTLRCSPKSGHDTVSWYQQALGQGPQFIFQYYEEEERQRGNFPDRFSGHQFPNYSSELNVNALLLGDSALYLCASSLDTRTQYFGPGTRLLVL.

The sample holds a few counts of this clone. CDR3 residues: CASSLEQNYGYTF. The CDR3 region has the DNA TGTGCCAGCAGCTTAGAGCAAAACTATGGCTACACCTTC. V is TRBV7-2 and J is TRBJ1-2; D remains ambiguous. The ends were cut back, 1 base at V and 2 bases at J, with 5 bases in the middle. This CDR3 contains 13 residues. The germline CDR1 and CDR2 sequences are SGHTA and FQGNSA.

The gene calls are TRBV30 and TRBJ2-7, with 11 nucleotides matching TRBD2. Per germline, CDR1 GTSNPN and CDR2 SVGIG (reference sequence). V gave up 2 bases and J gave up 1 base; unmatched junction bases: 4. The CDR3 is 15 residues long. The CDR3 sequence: CAWSPLAGVSYEQYF. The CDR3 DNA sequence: TGTGCCTGGAGTCCACTAGCGGGAGTTTCCTACGAGCAGTACTTC.

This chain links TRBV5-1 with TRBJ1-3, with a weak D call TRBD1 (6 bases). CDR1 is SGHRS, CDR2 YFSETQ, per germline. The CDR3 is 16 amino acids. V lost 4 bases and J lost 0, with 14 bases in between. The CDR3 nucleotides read TGCGCCAGCAGCGCCCGGACAGACGACTCTGGAAACACCATATATTTT. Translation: CASSARTDDSGNTIYF.

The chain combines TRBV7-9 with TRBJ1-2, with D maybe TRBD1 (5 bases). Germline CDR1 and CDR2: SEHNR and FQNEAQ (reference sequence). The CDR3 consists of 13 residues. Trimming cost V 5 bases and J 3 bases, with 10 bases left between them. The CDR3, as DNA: TGTGCCAGCAGCCCGGACACGTACTATGGCTACACCTTC. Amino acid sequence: CASSPDTYYGYTF.

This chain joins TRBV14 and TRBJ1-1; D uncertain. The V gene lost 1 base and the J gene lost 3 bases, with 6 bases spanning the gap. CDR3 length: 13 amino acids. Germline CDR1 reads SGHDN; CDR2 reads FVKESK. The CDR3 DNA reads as TGTGCCAGCAGCCAAGTCTTGTACACTGAAGCTTTCTTT. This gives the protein CASSQVLYTEAFF.

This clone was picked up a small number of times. The DNA of the CDR3 is TGTGCCAGCAGCTTAGGAACAGGGGACGAGCAGTACTTC. Translated: CASSLGTGDEQYF. This rearrangement joins TRBV7-7 to TRBJ2-7, with 7 bases matching TRBD1. Germline CDR1 is SSHAT and CDR2 is FNYEAQ (reference sequence). V gave up 1 base and J gave up 5 bases; unmatched junction bases: 2. The CDR3 is 13 residues long.

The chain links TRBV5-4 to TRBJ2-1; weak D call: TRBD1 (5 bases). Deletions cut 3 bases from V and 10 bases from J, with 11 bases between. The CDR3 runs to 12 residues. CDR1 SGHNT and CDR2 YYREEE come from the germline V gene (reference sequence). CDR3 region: CASSSQAREQFF. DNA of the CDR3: TGTGCCAGCAGCTCACAGGCCAGGGAGCAGTTCTTC.